A selection of T cell receptor beta chains follows, all from one sample in a study of CD8 T cells in ankylosing spondylitis. TCRdb ran MiXCR on the 5' RACE reads and lists one entry per CDR3 protein. Of 700,000 or so distinct CDR3 sequences listed, around 19% are singletons. The specimen was blood, either unsorted or a sorted T cell fraction (not recorded which). Receptors were obtained from a male donor with ankylosing spondylitis. CDR3s include the opening cysteine and the closing phenylalanine or tryptophan. D genes are given only for firm matches. Not every row has a clone size; where given, it reads once, few, many or a size class.

V: TRBV6-1; J: TRBJ1-4; D: .; size: few; CDR3: CASRWLRAEKLFF; DNA: TGTGCCAGCAGATGGCTTCGCGCTGAAAAACTGTTTTTT
V: TRBV29-1; J: TRBJ1-4; D: TRBD1; size: few; CDR3: CSVQGAEKLFF; DNA: TGCAGCGTACAGGGGGCGGAAAAACTGTTTTTT
V: TRBV6-1; J: TRBJ1-2; D: .; size: many; CDR3: CASRRTGTNYGYTF; DNA: TGTGCCAGCAGGAGAACAGGGACTAACTATGGCTACACCTTC
V: TRBV5-4; J: TRBJ1-4; D: .; size: .; CDR3: CASSSERDGYEKLFF; DNA: TGTGCCAGCAGCTCGGAGAGGGACGGTTATGAAAAACTGTTTTTT
V: TRBV6-1; J: TRBJ1-2; D: .; size: few; CDR3: CASSDFLRGDGYTF; DNA: TGTGCCAGCAGTGATTTCCTGCGGGGGGATGGCTACACCTTC
V: TRBV12-3/TRBV12-4; J: TRBJ2-1; D: .; size: many; CDR3: CASSLLLDEQFF; DNA: TGTGCCAGCAGTTTACTATTGGATGAGCAGTTCTTC
V: TRBV6-1; J: TRBJ2-7; D: .; size: few; CDR3: CASRQQYGLSGYEQYF; DNA: TGTGCCAGCAGACAACAGTACGGACTCAGTGGCTACGAGCAGTACTTC
V: TRBV4-3; J: TRBJ2-7; D: .; size: .; CDR3: CASSQVGQGKYEQYF; DNA: TGCGCCAGCAGCCAAGTCGGTCAGGGCAAGTACGAGCAGTACTTC
V: TRBV20-1; J: TRBJ1-2; D: .; size: few; CDR3: CSARSLGPREGYGYTF; DNA: TGCAGTGCTAGATCCTTGGGACCCCGGGAGGGCTATGGCTACACCTTC
V: TRBV6-1; J: TRBJ2-3; D: .; size: .; CDR3: CAGERDTSTDTQYF; DNA: TGTGCCGGGGAGCGGGACACTAGCACAGATACGCAGTATTTT
V: TRBV20-1; J: TRBJ2-3; D: .; size: .; CDR3: CSVNGADTQYF; DNA: TGCAGTGTAAACGGGGCAGATACGCAGTATTTT
V: TRBV5-1; J: TRBJ2-3; D: TRBD2; size: .; CDR3: CASSPKRGPSTDTQYF; DNA: TGCGCCAGCAGCCCTAAGCGGGGGCCTAGCACAGATACGCAGTATTTT
V: TRBV9; J: TRBJ1-1; D: .; size: .; CDR3: CASSATGTATNTEAFF; DNA: TGTGCCAGCAGCGCCACCGGGACGGCCACGAACACTGAAGCTTTCTTT
V: TRBV27; J: TRBJ2-1; D: .; size: .; CDR3: CASSLSGRYSYNEQFF; DNA: TGTGCCAGCAGTCTTTCAGGGCGGTACTCCTACAATGAGCAGTTCTTC
V: TRBV2; J: TRBJ2-3; D: .; size: .; CDR3: CASSATGLSPDTQYF; DNA: TGTGCCAGCAGCGCCACAGGACTGTCCCCGGATACGCAGTATTTT
V: TRBV5-1; J: TRBJ2-3; D: TRBD2; size: .; CDR3: CASSEGLGNRDTQYF; DNA: TGCGCCAGCAGCGAGGGACTAGGAAATAGAGATACGCAGTATTTT
V: TRBV24-1; J: TRBJ2-5; D: TRBD1; size: once; CDR3: CATSENGQGRETQYF; DNA: TGTGCCACCAGTGAAAACGGACAGGGACGAGAGACCCAGTACTTC
V: TRBV20-1; J: TRBJ2-2; D: TRBD2; size: .; CDR3: CSATRGAGGRTGELFF; DNA: TGCAGTGCTACGAGAGGGGCGGGAGGTCGAACCGGGGAGCTGTTTTTT
V: TRBV29-1; J: TRBJ2-7; D: TRBD1; size: few; CDR3: CSVGVRQGTDEQYF; DNA: TGCAGCGTTGGGGTACGACAGGGGACCGACGAGCAGTACTTC
V: TRBV18; J: TRBJ2-5; D: TRBD2; size: .; CDR3: CASAPGGETQYF; DNA: TGTGCCAGCGCACCGGGGGGAGAGACCCAGTACTTC
V: TRBV29-1; J: TRBJ2-1; D: .; size: .; CDR3: CSFKGPRSSYNEQFF; DNA: TGCAGCTTCAAGGGACCCCGGAGCTCCTACAATGAGCAGTTCTTC
V: TRBV9; J: TRBJ2-5; D: .; size: .; CDR3: CASSGGRGVETQYF; DNA: TGTGCCAGCAGCGGTGGCAGAGGGGTAGAGACCCAGTACTTC
V: TRBV12-3/TRBV12-4; J: TRBJ2-7; D: .; size: many; CDR3: CASTFQRRGEQYF; DNA: TGTGCCAGCACTTTTCAGCGACGGGGCGAGCAGTACTTC